These T cell receptor beta chains were read from a single sample in a study of blood T cell repertoires in COVID-19. Method: immunoSEQ multiplex PCR; TCRdb's copy keeps in-frame clones and lacks some. The sample shows about 130,000 clones, less than 90% of them seen only once. What was sequenced was peripheral blood. The receptors come from a woman aged 25 to 39 who had recovered from COVID-19. CDR3s include the opening cysteine and the closing phenylalanine or tryptophan.

j_call v_call cdr3_aa
TRBJ1-1 TRBV5-1 CASSVGVEAFF
TRBJ2-3 TRBV7-9 CASSPTGRSTTDTQYF
TRBJ2-5 TRBV15 CATSKARGETQYF
TRBJ1-1 TRBV19 CASSVEERTEAFF
TRBJ2-1 TRBV7-8 CASSPGLAGGGEQFF
TRBJ1-2 TRBV6-6 CASSSQGEGYTF
TRBJ2-5 TRBV18 CASSLGTSGQETQYF
TRBJ2-7 TRBV9 CASSQADRGSYEQYF
TRBJ2-1 TRBV9 CASSPEDGRWRDEQFF
TRBJ2-2 TRBV19 CASTGSRGHGELFF
TRBJ1-2 TRBV6-5 CASRLQGGNYGYTF
TRBJ1-5 TRBV19 CASSPDRGGRSQHF
TRBJ2-7 TRBV7-9 CASSPTAYEQYF
TRBJ1-1 TRBV4-1 CASSQDYGTPGTEAFF
TRBJ2-1 TRBV5-4 CASSLPGYNEQFF
TRBJ1-4 TRBV5-1 CASSARTAATNEKLFF
TRBJ2-2 TRBV29-1 CSVGRTATNTGELFF
TRBJ2-7 TRBV13 CASTLTGLGFQYF
TRBJ1-2 TRBV3-1/TRBV3-2 CASSRPGGLVGGYTF
TRBJ2-1 TRBV11-2 CASSLHPGSSYNEQFF
TRBJ1-1 TRBV5-1 CASSTDRDTEAFF
TRBJ1-4 TRBV4-2 CASSHPGTESEKLFF
TRBJ2-2 TRBV5-3 CARSLRVRGTGELFF
TRBJ2-3 TRBV6-5 CASRGSGRTDTQYF
TRBJ2-3 TRBV18 CSSSPLAGVTDTQYF
TRBJ2-2 TRBV28 CASSLFASGNTGELFF
TRBJ2-7 TRBV3-1/TRBV3-2 CASSQGTSGLREEQYF
TRBJ2-7 TRBV5-6 CASSTGTGVQYF
TRBJ2-2 TRBV11-2 CASSLESQGNGELFF